The source of this T cell receptor beta chain is a study of OX40 agonist ivuxolimab in advanced cancers. Study context: Patients were over 65% male with ages about 23 to 90, mean 60. Partial responses were recorded for three patients, including one with hepatocellular carcinoma and two with cutaneous melanoma. Regarding the study as a whole: Some nonresponders also had low normalized T-cell clonal expansion.

As for this clone: Its specificity is unknown.

CDR3 length: 17 residues. Germline assignment: CDR1 MGHRA and CDR2 YSYEKL. The V and J ends lost 0 bases and 2 bases respectively, with 17 bases between them. TCRdb's copy holds only in-frame clones and misses some; the assay was immunoSEQ multiplex PCR. This sample has tens of thousands of clones; about 80% occur once, and the top ten carry 1.5% to 2%. This chain links TRBV4-1 with TRBJ2-7, with D perhaps assigned TRBD1 or TRBD2 (5 bases each). This TCR came from an adult with an advanced solid tumor such as melanoma, head and neck, liver or kidney cancer. The material was CD4+ or CD8+ T cells sorted from blood, obtained in a trial of the OX40 agonist ivuxolimab. DNA of the CDR3: TGCGCCAGCAGCCAAGAGTTGGGGGATGGAATGCCCTACGAGCAGTACTTC. This encodes CASSQELGDGMPYEQYF.